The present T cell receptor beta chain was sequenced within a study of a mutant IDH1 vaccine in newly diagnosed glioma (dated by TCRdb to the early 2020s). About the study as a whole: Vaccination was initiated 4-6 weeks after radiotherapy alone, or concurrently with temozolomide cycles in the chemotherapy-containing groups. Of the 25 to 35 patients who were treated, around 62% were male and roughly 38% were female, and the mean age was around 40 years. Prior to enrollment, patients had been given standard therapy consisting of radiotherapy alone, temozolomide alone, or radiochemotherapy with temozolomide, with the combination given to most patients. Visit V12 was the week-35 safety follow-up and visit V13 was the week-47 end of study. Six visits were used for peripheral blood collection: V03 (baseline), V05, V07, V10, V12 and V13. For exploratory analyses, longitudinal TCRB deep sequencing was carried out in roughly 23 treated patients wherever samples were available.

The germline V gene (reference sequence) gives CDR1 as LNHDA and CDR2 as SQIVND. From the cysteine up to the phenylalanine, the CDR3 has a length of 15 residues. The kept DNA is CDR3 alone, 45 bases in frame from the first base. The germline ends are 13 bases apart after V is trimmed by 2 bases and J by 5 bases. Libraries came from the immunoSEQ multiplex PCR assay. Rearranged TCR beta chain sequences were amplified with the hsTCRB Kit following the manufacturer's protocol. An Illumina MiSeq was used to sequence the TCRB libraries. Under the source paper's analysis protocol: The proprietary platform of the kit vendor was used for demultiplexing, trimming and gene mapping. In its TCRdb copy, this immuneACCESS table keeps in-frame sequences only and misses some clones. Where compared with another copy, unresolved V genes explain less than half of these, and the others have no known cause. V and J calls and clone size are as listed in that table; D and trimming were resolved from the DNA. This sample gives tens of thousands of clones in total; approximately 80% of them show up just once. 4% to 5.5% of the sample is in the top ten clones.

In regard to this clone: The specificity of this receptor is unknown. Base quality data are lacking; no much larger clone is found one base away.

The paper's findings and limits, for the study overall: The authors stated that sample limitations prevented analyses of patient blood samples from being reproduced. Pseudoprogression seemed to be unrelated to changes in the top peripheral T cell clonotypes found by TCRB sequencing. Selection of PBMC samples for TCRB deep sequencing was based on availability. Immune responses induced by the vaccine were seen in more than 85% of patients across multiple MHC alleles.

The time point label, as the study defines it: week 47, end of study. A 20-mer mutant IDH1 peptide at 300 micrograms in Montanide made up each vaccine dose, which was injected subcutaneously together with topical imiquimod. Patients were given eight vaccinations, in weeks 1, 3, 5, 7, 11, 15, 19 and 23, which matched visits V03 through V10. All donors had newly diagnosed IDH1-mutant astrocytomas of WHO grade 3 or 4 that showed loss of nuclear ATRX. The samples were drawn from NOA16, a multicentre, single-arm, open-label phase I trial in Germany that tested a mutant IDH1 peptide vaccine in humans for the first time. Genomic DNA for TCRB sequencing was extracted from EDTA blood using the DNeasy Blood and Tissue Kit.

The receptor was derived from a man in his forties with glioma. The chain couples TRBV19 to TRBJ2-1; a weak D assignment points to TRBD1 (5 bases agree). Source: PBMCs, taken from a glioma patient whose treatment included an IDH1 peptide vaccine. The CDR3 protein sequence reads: CASSIHGQGHNEQFF. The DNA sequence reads TGTGCCAGTAGTATACACGGGCAGGGTCACAATGAGCAGTTCTTC.